These 3 T cell receptor beta chains share one sample of origin, sequenced in a study of identical twins. TCRdb ran MiXCR on the 5' RACE reads and lists one entry per CDR3 protein. The sample includes about 810,000 distinct CDR3 sequences, about 12% of them seen just once. This same sample was also taken into another study, of yellow fever vaccine responses in identical twins.

Sequencing input: PBMCs. All receptors come from a woman aged 18-29 years in good health.

This clonotype was recorded a few times. V and J are TRBV12-3 or TRBV12-4 and TRBJ1-4; D remains unclear. The CDR3 has 14 residues. V shed 3 bases and J shed 4 bases, with 9 bases lying between them. The CDR3 region is CASSFGEDNEKLFF. CDR3 coding DNA: TGTGCCAGCAGTTTCGGGGAGGATAATGAAAAACTGTTTTTT.

This clonotype was seen a handful of times. The J gene is TRBJ1-1, the V gene TRBV6-2 or TRBV6-3, with D unclear. The germline V and J ends were trimmed by 9 bases and 2 bases, with 13 bases remaining between them. The length of the CDR3 is 13 residues. The germline V gene encodes CDR1 MNHEY and CDR2 SVGEGT. The chain's CDR3 is CASGWELNTEAFF. In nucleotides, the CDR3 is TGTGCCAGTGGGTGGGAGCTTAACACTGAAGCTTTCTTT.

This clonotype occurred many times. V is TRBV12-3 or TRBV12-4 and J is TRBJ2-1; D is possibly TRBD2 (6 bases). This CDR3 region has 14 residues. Trimming took off 3 bases at V and 2 bases at J, with 8 bases between the two ends. The CDR3 loop is CASSLEGPYNEQFF. The CDR3, as DNA: TGTGCCAGCAGTTTGGAGGGCCCCTACAATGAGCAGTTCTTC.